Sequencing of this TCR beta chain was carried out in a study of tumor-infiltrating lymphocytes in oesophageal squamous cell carcinoma. The germline V gene has CDR1 SGHTA and CDR2 FQGNSA. This CDR3 is built from 14 residues. TCRdb passed the PCR reads through MiXCR, listing each CDR3 protein once. In the table there are some 14,000 distinct CDR3 sequences, roughly 51% of which are singletons. With respect to this clonotype: Compared with germline, one end of the junction differs, possibly owing to a read error.

The gene calls are TRBV7-2 and TRBJ2-1; perhaps D is TRBD1 or TRBD2 (5 bases each). The receptor was derived from a male donor with esophageal squamous cell carcinoma. The source material was esophageal tumor tissue. The CDR3 reads CASSPSGTGNEQLF. The CDR3 nucleotides are TGTGCCAGCAGCCCATCCGGGACGGGCAATGAGCAGTTATTC.